One sample yielded the 7 T cell receptor beta chains listed below, sequenced in a study of blood T cell repertoires in COVID-19. Assay used: immunoSEQ multiplex PCR; TCRdb lists only in-frame clones, some missing. The sample consists of around 22,000 clones, 75% to 90% of them appearing once. The sequenced sample was peripheral blood. The receptors were sampled from a human donor with active COVID-19. The donor label of this sample is uncertain.

The CDR3 nucleotides read TGTGCCAGCAGCGAGGGGCTCTACTCCTACGAGCAGTACTTC. Encoded protein: CASSEGLYSYEQYF. The chain couples TRBV9 to TRBJ2-7, with D possibly matching TRBD1 (5 bases). V was trimmed by 3 bases and J by 0 bases, leaving 10 bases between them. The CDR3 consists of 14 residues. CDR1 SGDLS and CDR2 YYNGEE come from the germline V gene.

The chain recombines TRBV11-2 with TRBJ1-4; D is unresolved. The CDR3 runs to 16 residues. The germline V gene has CDR1 SGHAT and CDR2 FQNNGV. The V gene lost 1 base and the J gene lost 7 bases, with 16 bases spanning the gap. The chain's CDR3 is CASSLVAGPSGEKLFF. The CDR3 nucleotides are TGTGCCAGCAGCTTAGTGGCAGGCCCTTCAGGTGAAAAACTGTTTTTT.

Comments on this clone: The junction departs from germline at one end; a sequencing error may be responsible. The rearrangement uses TRBV7-7 and TRBJ2-5; 7 bases match TRBD2. The germline gives CDR1 SSHAT, CDR2 FNYEAQ (reference sequence). This CDR3 spans 15 amino acids. CDR3 bases: TGTGCTAGCAGCCCGGTGGGGGGGGTTCAAGAGACCCAGTACTTC. It codes for CASSPVGGVQETQYF.

This clone is a singleton in its sample. One junction end does not reproduce the germline sequence, and a read error may be involved. The J gene is TRBJ2-6, the V gene TRBV7-9; 7 nucleotides match TRBD2. CDR1 and CDR2 from the germline V gene are SEHNR and FQNEAQ (reference sequence). The CDR3 runs 19 residues. In nucleotides, the CDR3 is TGTACCAGCCATAATTCGGAGCGGGGCCTTTTCTCTGGGGCCAACGTCCTGACTTTC. This gives the protein CTSHNSERGLFSGANVLTF.

DNA for the CDR3: TGCGCCAGCAGCTTGGGGTGGGCTCGAGCGGAGAACACTGAAGCTTTCTTT. Translated: CASSLGWARAENTEAFF. The J gene is TRBJ1-1, the V gene TRBV5-1; no firm D call. The germline gives CDR1 SGHRS, CDR2 YFSETQ. Trimming removed 0 bases from V and 1 base from J, with 16 bases in between. This CDR3 comprises 17 residues.

In nucleotides, the CDR3 is TGTGCCAGCAGTCCCTCCGGGACTATACACACCGGGGAGCTGTTTTTT. Protein product: CASSPSGTIHTGELFF. J is TRBJ2-2 and V is TRBV3-1 (or the pseudogene TRBV3-2); 7 nucleotides align to TRBD2. From germline, CDR1 is LGHDT and CDR2 YNNKEL (reference sequence). The CDR3 extends over 16 amino acids. V was pared by 6 bases and J by 3 bases, with 10 bases of the junction left unmatched.

This chain joins TRBV19 and TRBJ1-5; D is possibly TRBD1 (5 bases). Looked up from germline, CDR1 is LNHDA and CDR2 is SQIVND (reference sequence). Trimming pared 5 bases from V and 3 bases from J, leaving 14 bases between. This CDR3 has 15 residues. Here the CDR3 DNA reads TGTGCCAGTAGTTACCGCGCAGGGAACAATCAGCCCCAGCATTTT. This codes for CASSYRAGNNQPQHF.